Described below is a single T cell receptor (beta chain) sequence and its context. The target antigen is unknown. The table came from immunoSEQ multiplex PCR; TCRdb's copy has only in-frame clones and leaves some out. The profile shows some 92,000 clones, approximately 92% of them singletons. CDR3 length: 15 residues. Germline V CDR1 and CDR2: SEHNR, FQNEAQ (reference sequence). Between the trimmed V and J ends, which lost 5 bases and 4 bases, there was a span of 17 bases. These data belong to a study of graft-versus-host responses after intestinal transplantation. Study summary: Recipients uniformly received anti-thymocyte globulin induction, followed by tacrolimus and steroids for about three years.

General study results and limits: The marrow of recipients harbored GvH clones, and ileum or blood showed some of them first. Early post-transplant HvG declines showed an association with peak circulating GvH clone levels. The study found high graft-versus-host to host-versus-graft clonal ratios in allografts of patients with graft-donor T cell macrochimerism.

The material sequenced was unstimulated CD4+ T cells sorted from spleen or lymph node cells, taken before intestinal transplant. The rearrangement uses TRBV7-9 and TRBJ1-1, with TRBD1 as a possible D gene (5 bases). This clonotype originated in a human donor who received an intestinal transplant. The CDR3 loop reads CASSPRRGRGTEAFF. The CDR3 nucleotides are TGTGCCAGCAGCCCCCGACGGGGAAGGGGCACTGAAGCTTTCTTT.